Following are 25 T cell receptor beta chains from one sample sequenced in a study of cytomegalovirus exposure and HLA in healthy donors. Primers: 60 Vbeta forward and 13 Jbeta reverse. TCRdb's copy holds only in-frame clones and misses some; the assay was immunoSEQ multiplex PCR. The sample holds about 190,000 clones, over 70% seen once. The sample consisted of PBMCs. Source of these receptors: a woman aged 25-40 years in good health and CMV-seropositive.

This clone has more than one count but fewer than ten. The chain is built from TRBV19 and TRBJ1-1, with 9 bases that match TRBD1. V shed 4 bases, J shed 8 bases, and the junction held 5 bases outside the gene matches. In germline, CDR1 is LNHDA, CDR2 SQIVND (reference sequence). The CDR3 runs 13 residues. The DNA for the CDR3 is TGTGCCAGTAGTAGGGGACAGGGAGTCGAAGCTTTCTTT. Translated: CASSRGQGVEAFF.

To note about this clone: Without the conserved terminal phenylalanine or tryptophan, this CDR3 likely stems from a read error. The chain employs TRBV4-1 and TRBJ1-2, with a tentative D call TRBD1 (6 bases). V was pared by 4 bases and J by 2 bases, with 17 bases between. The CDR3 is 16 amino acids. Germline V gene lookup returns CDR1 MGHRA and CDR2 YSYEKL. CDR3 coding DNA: TGCGCCAGCAGCCCCTCACAGGGCGAGCGGAACTATGGCTACACCGTC. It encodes CASSPSQGERNYGYTV.

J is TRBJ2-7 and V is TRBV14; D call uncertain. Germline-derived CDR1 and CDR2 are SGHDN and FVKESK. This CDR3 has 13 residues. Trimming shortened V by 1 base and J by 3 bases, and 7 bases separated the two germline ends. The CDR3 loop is CASSQAADYEQYF. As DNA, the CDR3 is TGTGCCAGCAGCCAAGCCGCGGACTACGAGCAGTACTTC.

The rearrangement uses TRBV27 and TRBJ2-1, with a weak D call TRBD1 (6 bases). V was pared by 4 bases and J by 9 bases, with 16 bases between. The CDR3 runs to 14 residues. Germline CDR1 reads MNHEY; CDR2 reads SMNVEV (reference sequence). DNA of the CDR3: TGTGCCAGCAGTTCAGGGGAGTACGTGGCTGAGCAGTTCTTC. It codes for CASSSGEYVAEQFF.

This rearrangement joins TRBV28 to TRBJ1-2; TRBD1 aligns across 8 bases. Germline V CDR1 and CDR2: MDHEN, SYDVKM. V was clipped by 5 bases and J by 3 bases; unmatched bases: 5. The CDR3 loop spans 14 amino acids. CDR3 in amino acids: CASSPGGAHYGYTF. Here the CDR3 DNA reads TGTGCCAGCAGTCCAGGGGGCGCGCACTATGGCTACACCTTC.

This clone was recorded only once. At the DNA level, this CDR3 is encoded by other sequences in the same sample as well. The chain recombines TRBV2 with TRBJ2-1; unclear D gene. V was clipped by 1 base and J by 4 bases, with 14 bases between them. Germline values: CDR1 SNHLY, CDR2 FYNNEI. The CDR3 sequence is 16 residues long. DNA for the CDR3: TGTGCCAGCAGTGAAGGACCACAAACGGGTTACAATGAGCAGTTCTTC. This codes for CASSEGPQTGYNEQFF.

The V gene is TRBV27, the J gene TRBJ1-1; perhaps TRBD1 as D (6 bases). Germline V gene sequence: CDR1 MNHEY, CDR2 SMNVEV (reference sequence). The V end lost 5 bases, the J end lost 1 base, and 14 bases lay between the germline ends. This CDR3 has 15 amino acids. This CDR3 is CASSPGTIRNTEAFF. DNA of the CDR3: TGTGCCAGCAGTCCTGGGACAATTCGGAACACTGAAGCTTTCTTT.

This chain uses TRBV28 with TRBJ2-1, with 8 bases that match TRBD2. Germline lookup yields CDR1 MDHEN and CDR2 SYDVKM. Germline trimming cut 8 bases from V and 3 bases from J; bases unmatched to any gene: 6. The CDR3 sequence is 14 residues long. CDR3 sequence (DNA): TGTGCCAGCGAGCGGGAGTCGGACTACAATGAGCAGTTCTTC. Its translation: CASERESDYNEQFF. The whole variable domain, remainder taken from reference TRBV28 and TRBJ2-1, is DVKVTQSSRYLVKRTGEKVFLECVQDMDHENMFWYRQDPGLGLRLIYFSYDVKMKEKGDIPEGYSVSREKKERFSLILESASTNQTSMYLCASERESDYNEQFFGPGTRLTVL.

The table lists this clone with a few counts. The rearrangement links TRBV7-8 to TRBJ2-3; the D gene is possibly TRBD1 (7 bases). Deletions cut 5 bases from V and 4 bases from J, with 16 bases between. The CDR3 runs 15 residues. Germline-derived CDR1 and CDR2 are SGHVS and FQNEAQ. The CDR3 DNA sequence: TGTGCCAGCAGCCGCGGGCAGGGGGAGGCAGATACGCAGTATTTT. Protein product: CASSRGQGEADTQYF.

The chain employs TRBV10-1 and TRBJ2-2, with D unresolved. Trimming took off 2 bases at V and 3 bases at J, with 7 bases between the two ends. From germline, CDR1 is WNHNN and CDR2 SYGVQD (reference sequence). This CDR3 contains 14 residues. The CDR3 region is CASSERSYTGELFF. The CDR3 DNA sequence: TGCGCCAGCAGTGAGAGGAGTTACACCGGGGAGCTGTTTTTT.

CDR3 nucleotide sequence: TGTGCCAGCAGTCGACGGCACAGACTCATAGCGGCGGGTTCTTACGAGCAGTACTTC. This codes for CASSRRHRLIAAGSYEQYF. J is TRBJ2-7 and V is TRBV11-2, with D possibly TRBD2 on 6 matching bases. Germline CDR1 and CDR2: SGHAT and FQNNGV. CDR3 size: 19 residues. Trimming took 6 bases from V and 4 from J, leaving 31 bases between them.

The CDR3 reads CASSWPGKADTQYF. For the CDR3, the DNA is TGTGCCAGCAGCTGGCCAGGGAAGGCAGATACGCAGTATTTT. The gene calls are TRBV5-4 and TRBJ2-3; tentative D call: TRBD1 (5 bases). Germline V gene lookup returns CDR1 SGHNT and CDR2 YYREEE (reference sequence). The length of the CDR3 is 14 residues. Trimming took off 3 bases at V and 4 bases at J, with 12 bases between the two ends.

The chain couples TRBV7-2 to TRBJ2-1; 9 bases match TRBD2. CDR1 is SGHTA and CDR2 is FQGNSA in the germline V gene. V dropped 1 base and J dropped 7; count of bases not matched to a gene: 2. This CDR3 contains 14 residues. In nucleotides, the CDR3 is TGTGCCAGCAGCTTAGTTACTAGCGGGAATGAGCAGTTCTTC. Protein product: CASSLVTSGNEQFF.

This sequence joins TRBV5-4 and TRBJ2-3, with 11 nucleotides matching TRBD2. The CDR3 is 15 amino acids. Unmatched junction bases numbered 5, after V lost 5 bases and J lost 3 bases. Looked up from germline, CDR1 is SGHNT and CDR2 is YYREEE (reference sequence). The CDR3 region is CASRPLAGGTDTQYF. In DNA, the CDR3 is TGTGCCAGCAGACCCCTAGCGGGAGGTACAGATACGCAGTATTTT.

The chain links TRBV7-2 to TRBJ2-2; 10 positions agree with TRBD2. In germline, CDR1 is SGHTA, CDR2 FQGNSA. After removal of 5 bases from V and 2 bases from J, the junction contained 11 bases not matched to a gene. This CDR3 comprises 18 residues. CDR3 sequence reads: CASSRPTGTSVNTGELFF. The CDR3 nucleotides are TGTGCCAGCAGCCGACCTACCGGGACTAGCGTAAACACCGGGGAGCTGTTTTTT.

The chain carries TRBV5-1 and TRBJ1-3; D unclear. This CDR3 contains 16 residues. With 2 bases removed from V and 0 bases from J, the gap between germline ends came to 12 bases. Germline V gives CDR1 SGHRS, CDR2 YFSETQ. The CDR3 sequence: CASSLVSGDSGNTIYF. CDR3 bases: TGCGCCAGCAGCTTAGTTAGCGGGGACTCTGGAAACACCATATATTTT. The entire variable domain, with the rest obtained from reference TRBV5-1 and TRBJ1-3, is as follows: KAGVTQTPRYLIKTRGQQVTLSCSPISGHRSVSWYQQTPGQGLQFLFEYFSETQRNKGNFPGRFSGRQFSNSRSEMNVSTLELGDSALYLCASSLVSGDSGNTIYFGEGSWLTVV.

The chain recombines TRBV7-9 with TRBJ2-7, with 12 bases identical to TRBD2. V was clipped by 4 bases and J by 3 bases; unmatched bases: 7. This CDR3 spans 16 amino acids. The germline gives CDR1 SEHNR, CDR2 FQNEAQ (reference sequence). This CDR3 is CASSSRTSGIIYEQYF. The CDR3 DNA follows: TGTGCCAGCAGCTCCCGGACTAGCGGGATTATCTACGAGCAGTACTTC.

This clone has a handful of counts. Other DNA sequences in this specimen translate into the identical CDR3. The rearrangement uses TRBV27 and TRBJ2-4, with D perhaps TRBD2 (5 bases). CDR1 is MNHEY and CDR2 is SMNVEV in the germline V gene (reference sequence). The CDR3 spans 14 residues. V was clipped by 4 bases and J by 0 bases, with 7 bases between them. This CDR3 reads CASSSRGAKNIQYF. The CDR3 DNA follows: TGTGCCAGCAGTTCTCGGGGAGCCAAAAACATTCAGTACTTC.

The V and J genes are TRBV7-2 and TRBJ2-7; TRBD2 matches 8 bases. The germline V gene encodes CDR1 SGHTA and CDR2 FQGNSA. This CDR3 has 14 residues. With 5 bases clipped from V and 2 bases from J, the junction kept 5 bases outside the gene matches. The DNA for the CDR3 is TGTGCCAGCAGCCCAAGCGGGGGCCCCTACGAGCAGTACTTC. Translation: CASSPSGGPYEQYF.

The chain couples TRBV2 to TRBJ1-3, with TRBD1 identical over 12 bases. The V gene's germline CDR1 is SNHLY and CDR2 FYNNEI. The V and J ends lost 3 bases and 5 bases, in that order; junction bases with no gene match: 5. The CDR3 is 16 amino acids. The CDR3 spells CASSEGTGGVRNTIYF. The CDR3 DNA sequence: TGTGCCAGCAGTGAGGGGACAGGGGGCGTAAGAAACACCATATATTTT.

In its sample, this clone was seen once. CDR3 nucleotide sequence: TGTGCCAGCAGCTTAACGGGGGTCGGACGGGACAGCAATCAGCCCCAGCATTTT. Protein: CASSLTGVGRDSNQPQHF. J is TRBJ1-5 and V is TRBV11-2; a weak D match, TRBD1 (5 bases). From germline, CDR1 is SGHAT and CDR2 FQNNGV. The CDR3 length is 18 residues. Deletions cut 2 bases from V and 1 base from J, with 18 bases between. Full variable domain (missing parts from reference TRBV11-2 and TRBJ1-5): EAGVAQSPRYKIIEKRQSVAFWCNPISGHATLYWYQQILGQGPKLLIQFQNNGVVDDSQLPKDRFSAERLKGVDSTLKIQPAKLEDSAVYLCASSLTGVGRDSNQPQHFGDGTRLSIL.

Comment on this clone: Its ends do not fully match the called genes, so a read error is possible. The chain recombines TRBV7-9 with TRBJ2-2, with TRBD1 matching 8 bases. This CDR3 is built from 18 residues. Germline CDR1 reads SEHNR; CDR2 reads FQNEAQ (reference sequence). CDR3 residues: CSSSPPGQGIQNTGELFF. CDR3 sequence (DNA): TGTTCCAGCAGTCCCCCCGGACAGGGCATACAGAACACCGGGGAGCTGTTTTTT. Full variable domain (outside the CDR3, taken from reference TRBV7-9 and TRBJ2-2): DTGVSQNPRHKITKRGQNVTFRCDPISEHNRLYWYRQTLGQGPEFLTYFQNEAQLEKSRLLSDRFSAERPKGSFSTLEIQRTEQGDSAMYLCSSSPPGQGIQNTGELFFGEGSRLTVL.

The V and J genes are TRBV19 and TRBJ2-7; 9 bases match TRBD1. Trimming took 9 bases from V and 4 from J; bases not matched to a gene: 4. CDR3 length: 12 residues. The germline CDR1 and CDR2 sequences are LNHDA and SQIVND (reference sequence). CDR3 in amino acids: CASRDRVYEQYF. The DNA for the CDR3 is TGTGCCAGCCGGGACAGGGTGTACGAGCAGTACTTC. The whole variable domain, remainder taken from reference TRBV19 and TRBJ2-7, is DGGITQSPKYLFRKEGQNVTLSCEQNLNHDAMYWYRQDPGQGLRLIYYSQIVNDFQKGDIAEGYSVSREKKESFPLTVTSAQKNPTAFYLCASRDRVYEQYFGPGTRLTVT.

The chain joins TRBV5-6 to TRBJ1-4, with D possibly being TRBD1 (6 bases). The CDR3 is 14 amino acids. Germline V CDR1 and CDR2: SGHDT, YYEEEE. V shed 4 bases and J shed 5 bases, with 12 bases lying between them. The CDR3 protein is CASSHGRGNEKLFF. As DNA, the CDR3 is TGTGCCAGCAGCCACGGGAGGGGGAATGAAAAACTGTTTTTT.

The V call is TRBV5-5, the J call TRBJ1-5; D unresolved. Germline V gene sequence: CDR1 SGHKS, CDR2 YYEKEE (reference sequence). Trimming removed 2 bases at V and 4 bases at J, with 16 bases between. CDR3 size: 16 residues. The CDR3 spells CASSFLGSDGNQPQHF. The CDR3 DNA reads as TGTGCCAGCAGCTTTCTCGGATCTGACGGGAATCAGCCCCAGCATTTT.